This TCR beta chain came from a study of identical twins. This CDR3 comprises 15 residues. The ends were cut back, 0 bases at V and 2 bases at J, with 12 bases in the middle. Germline assignment: CDR1 SGHKS and CDR2 YYEKEE (reference sequence). All donors comprised healthy Caucasians. This clonotype was found a few times. The antigen remains unidentified. Template switching created a universal primer site, and the cDNA included unique molecular identifiers. TCRdb fed the 5' RACE reads into MiXCR, producing one record per CDR3 protein. The table records roughly 710,000 distinct CDR3 sequences, roughly 6.2% of them present only once. Findings of the study overall: Weaker excess sharing between twins was seen in beta out-of-frame sequences. The study drew conclusions from cross-sectional statistical analysis, not from following the same donors.

The sequenced sample consisted of naive T cells sorted from blood. This receptor was obtained from a man between 18 and 35 years old in good health. The chain joins TRBV5-5 to TRBJ2-7, with D hard to call. The CDR3 spells CASSLGSEAAYEQYV. For the CDR3, the DNA is TGTGCCAGCAGCTTGGGTAGTGAGGCGGCCTACGAGCAGTACGTC.